This T cell receptor beta chain was sequenced during a study of CD8+CD57+ T cells in acquired aplastic anemia. Study in general: Yields of DNA that came from sorted CD4+ and CD8+ cells averaged approximately 3.5 ug. Study results and caveats: Patient and control CD8+ Simpson's diversity was not significantly different. Around 27 sequences, all CD8+ CDR3, were shared between patients and controls.

In the case of this clonotype: Its antigen remains unidentified.

Profiling of TCR beta VDJ combinations and CDR3 sequences used genomic DNA as template. TCRdb passed the reads through MiXCR, listing each CDR3 protein once. The repertoire holds about 270,000 distinct CDR3 sequences, with around 82% as singletons. Flow cytometry had shown expanded CD8+CD57+ cells in the patients chosen for sequencing. Material for sequencing was sorted CD4+, CD8+, or CD8+CD57+ T cells (not recorded which) from PBMCs. The source is a human donor with aplastic anemia.

This CDR3 is CASAVTSYPQYF. The CDR3 DNA reads as TGTGCCAGCGCCGTGACTAGCTACCCGCAGTATTTT. The chain uses TRBV11-2 and TRBJ2-3; 7 bases line up with TRBD2. Looked up from germline, CDR1 is SGHAT and CDR2 is FQNNGV. The CDR3 spans 12 residues. Germline trimming cut 8 bases from V and 10 bases from J; bases unmatched to any gene: 9.